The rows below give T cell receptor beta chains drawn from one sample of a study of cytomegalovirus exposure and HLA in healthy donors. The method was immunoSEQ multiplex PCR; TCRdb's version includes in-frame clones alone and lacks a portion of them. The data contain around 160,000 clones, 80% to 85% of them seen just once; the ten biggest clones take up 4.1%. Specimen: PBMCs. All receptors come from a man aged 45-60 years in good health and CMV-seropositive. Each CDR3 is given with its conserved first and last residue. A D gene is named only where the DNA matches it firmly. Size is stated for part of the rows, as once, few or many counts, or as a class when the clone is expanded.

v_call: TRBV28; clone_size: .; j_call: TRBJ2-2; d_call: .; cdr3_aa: CASNDPSGVPGELFF; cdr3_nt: TGTGCCAGCAACGATCCCTCAGGGGTCCCCGGGGAGCTGTTTTTT
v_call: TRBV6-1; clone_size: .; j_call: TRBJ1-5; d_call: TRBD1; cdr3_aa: CASSHRGPGNQPQHF; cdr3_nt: TGTGCCAGCAGTCACAGGGGGCCGGGGAATCAGCCCCAGCATTTT
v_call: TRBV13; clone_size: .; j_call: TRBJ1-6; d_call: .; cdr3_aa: CASSQTPPPINSPLHF; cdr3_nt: TGTGCCAGCAGCCAGACACCCCCCCCGATCAATTCACCCCTCCACTTT
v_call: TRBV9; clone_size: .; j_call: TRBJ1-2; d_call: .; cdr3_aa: CASSVEAGRGYTF; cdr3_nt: TGTGCCAGCAGCGTAGAGGCAGGGCGCGGCTACACCTTC
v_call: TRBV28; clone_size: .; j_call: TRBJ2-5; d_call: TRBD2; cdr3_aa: CASSLAGGPQETQYF; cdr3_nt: TGTGCCAGCAGTTTAGCGGGAGGGCCCCAAGAGACCCAGTACTTC
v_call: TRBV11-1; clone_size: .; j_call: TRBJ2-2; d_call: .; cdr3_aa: CASSKNTGFAGELFF; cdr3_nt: TGTGCCAGCAGTAAAAATACAGGGTTCGCCGGGGAGCTGTTTTTT
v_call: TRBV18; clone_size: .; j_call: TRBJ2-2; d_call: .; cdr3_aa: CASSPPIGGNTGELFF; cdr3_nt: TGTGCCAGCTCACCACCGATAGGGGGGAACACCGGGGAGCTGTTTTTT
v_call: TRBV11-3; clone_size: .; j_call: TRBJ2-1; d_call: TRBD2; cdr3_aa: CASSLRGGPNEQFF; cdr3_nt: TGTGCCAGCAGCTTGAGGGGAGGGCCCAATGAGCAGTTCTTC
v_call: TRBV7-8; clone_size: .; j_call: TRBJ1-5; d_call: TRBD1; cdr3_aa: CASSLGGAGTGGNQPQHF; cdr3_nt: TGTGCCAGCAGCTTAGGGGGGGCCGGGACAGGGGGCAATCAGCCCCAGCATTTT
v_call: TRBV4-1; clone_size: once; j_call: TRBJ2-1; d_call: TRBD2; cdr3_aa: CASSGYLAGEGNEQFF; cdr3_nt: TGCGCCAGCAGCGGTTACTTAGCGGGAGAGGGGAATGAGCAGTTCTTC
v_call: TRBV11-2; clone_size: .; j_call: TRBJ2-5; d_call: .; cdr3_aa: CASSLGPRVETQYF; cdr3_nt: TGTGCCAGCAGCTTAGGCCCCAGGGTTGAGACCCAGTACTTC
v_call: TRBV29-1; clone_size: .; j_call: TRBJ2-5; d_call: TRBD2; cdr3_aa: CSARGGRETQYF; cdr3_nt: TGCAGCGCCCGGGGGGGAAGAGAGACCCAGTACTTC
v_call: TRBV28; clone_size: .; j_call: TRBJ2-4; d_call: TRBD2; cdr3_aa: CASSRLAGAKNIQYF; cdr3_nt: TGTGCCAGCAGTCGGTTAGCGGGAGCCAAAAACATTCAGTACTTC
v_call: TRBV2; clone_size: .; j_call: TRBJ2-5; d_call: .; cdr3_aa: CASRRQEKETQYF; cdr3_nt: TGTGCCAGCAGAAGACAGGAAAAAGAGACCCAGTACTTC
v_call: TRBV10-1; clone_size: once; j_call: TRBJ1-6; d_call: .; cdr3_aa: CASDGPPAISPLHF; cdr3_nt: TGCGCCAGCGATGGTCCCCCCGCGATTTCACCCCTCCACTTT
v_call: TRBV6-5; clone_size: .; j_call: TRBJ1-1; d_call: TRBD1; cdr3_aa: CASSYGTGQDTEAFF; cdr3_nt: TGTGCCAGCAGTTACGGGACAGGGCAGGACACTGAAGCTTTCTTT
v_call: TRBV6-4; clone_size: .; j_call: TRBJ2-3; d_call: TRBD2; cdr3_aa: CASSERGGTDTQYF; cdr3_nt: TGTGCCAGCAGTGAGCGGGGGGGCACAGATACGCAGTATTTT
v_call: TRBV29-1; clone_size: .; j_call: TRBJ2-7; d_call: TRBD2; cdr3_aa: CSVTGGADYEQYF; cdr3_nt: TGCAGCGTTACGGGAGGTGCCGACTACGAGCAGTACTTC
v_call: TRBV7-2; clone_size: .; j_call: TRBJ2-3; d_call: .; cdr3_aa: CASSTGLTSTDTQYF; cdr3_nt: TGTGCCAGCAGTACAGGGCTAACTAGCACAGATACGCAGTATTTT
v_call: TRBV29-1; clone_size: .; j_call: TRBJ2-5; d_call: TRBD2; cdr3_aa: CSARLAGEETQYF; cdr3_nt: TGCAGCGCTAGACTAGCGGGGGAGGAGACCCAGTACTTC
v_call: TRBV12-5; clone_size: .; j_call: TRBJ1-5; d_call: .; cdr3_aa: CASGRPDRAEQPQHF; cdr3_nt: TGTGCTAGTGGAAGACCGGACAGAGCTGAACAGCCCCAGCATTTT
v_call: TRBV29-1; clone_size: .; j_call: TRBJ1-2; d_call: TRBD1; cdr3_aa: CSAPDREYGYTF; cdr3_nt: TGCAGCGCCCCGGACAGGGAATATGGCTACACCTTC
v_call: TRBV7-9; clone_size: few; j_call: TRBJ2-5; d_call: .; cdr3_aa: CASSLAGGETQYF; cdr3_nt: TGTGCCAGCAGCTTAGCAGGGGGAGAGACCCAGTACTTC